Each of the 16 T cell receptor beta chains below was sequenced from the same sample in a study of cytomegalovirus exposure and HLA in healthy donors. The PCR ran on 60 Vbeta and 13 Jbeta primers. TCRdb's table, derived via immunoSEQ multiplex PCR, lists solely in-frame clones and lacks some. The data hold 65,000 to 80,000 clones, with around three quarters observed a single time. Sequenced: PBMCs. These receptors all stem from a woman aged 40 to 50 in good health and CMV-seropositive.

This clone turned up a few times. The CDR3 region is CASSTGTGRITTYEQYF. In DNA, the CDR3 is TGTGCCAGCAGCACAGGGACCGGGAGGATTACGACCTACGAGCAGTACTTC. The J gene is TRBJ2-7, the V gene TRBV7-8; perhaps TRBD2 as D (7 bases). The germline V and J ends were trimmed by 5 bases and 2 bases, with 22 bases remaining between them. Germline V gene lookup returns CDR1 SGHVS and CDR2 FQNEAQ. The CDR3 has 17 amino acids.

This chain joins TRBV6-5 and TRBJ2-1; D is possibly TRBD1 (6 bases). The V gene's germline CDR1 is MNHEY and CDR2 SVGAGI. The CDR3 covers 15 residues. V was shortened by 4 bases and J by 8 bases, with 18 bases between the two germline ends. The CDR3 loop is CASSSTGSGGDEQFF. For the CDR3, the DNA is TGTGCCAGCAGTTCGACAGGTTCTGGGGGTGATGAGCAGTTCTTC.

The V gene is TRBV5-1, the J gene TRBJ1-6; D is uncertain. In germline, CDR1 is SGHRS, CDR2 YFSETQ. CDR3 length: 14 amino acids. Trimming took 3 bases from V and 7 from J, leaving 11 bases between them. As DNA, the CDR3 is TGCGCCAGCAGCTCGACACCAACCAATTCACCCCTCCACTTT. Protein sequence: CASSSTPTNSPLHF.

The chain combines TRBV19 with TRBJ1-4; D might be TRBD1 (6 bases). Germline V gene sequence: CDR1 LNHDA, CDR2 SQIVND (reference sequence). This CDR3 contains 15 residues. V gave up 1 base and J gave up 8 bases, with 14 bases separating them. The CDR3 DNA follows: TGTGCCAGTAGTATAGGGGGCAGGGGTAGAGAAAAACTGTTTTTT. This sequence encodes CASSIGGRGREKLFF.

CDR3 region: CASSVDDRQTGELFF. The CDR3 DNA reads TGTGCCAGCAGCGTAGATGACAGACAGACCGGGGAGCTGTTTTTT. The genes are TRBV9 and TRBJ2-2, with D possibly being TRBD1 (5 bases). Per the germline V gene, CDR1 is SGDLS and CDR2 is YYNGEE. V shed 0 bases and J shed 5 bases, with 11 bases lying between them. The CDR3 totals 15 residues.

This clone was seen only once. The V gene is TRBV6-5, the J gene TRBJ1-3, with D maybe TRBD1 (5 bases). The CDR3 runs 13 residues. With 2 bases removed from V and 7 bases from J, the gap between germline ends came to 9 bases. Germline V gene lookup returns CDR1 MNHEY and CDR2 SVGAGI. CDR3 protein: CASSYTRGNTIYF. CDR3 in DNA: TGTGCCAGCAGTTACACGCGGGGGAACACCATATATTTT.

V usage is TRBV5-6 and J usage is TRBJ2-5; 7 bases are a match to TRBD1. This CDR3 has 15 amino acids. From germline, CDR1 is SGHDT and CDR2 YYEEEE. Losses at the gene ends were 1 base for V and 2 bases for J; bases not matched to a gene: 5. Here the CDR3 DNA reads TGTGCCAGCAGCTTGACGCCGGGACAGCAAGAGACCCAGTACTTC. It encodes CASSLTPGQQETQYF.

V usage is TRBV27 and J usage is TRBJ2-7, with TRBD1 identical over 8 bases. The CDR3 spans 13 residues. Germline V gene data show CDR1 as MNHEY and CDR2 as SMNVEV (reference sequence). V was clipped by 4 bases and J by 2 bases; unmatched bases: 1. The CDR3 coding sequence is TGTGCCAGCAGTTCGACAGGGGCCTACGAGCAGTACTTC. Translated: CASSSTGAYEQYF.

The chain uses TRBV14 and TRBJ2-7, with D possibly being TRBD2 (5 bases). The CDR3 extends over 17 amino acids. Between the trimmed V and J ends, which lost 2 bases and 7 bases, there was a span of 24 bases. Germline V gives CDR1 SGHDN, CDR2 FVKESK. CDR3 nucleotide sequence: TGTGCCAGCAGCCAAAGGCCCCCAGGCCTAGTCCGGGGAGAGCAGTACTTC. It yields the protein CASSQRPPGLVRGEQYF.

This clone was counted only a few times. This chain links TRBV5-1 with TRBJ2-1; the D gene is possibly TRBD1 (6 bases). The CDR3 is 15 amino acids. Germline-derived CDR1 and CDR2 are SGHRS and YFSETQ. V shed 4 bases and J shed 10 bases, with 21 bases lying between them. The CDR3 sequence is CASSTNRDPRGEQFF. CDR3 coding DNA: TGCGCCAGCAGCACAAACCGGGACCCCAGGGGCGAGCAGTTCTTC.

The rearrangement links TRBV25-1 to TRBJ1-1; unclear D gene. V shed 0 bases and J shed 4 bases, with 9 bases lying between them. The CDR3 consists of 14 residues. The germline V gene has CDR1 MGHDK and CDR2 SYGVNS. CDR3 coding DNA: TGTGCCAGCAGTGAATACAGTGGGCGCACTGAAGCTTTCTTT. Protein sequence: CASSEYSGRTEAFF.

CDR3 loop: CASSSRGSGTPYEQYF. The CDR3 bases are TGTGCCAGCAGCTCGCGGGGCAGCGGGACCCCCTACGAGCAGTACTTC. The genes are TRBV13 and TRBJ2-7; TRBD2 matches 7 bases. From germline, CDR1 is PRHDT and CDR2 FYEKMQ (reference sequence). The CDR3 is 16 amino acids. V dropped 4 bases and J dropped 2; count of bases not matched to a gene: 11.

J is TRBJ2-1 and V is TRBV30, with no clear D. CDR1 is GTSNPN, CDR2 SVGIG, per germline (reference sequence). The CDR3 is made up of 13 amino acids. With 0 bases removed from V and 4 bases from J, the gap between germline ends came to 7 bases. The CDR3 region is CAWSVGLYNEQFF. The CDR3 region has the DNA TGTGCCTGGAGTGTTGGGCTTTACAATGAGCAGTTCTTC.

The CDR3 loop is CASSGQGGTEAFF. CDR3 nucleotide sequence: TGTGCCAGCAGCGGACAGGGGGGCACTGAAGCTTTCTTT. The J gene is TRBJ1-1, the V gene TRBV5-6, with TRBD1 matching over 10 bases. Trimming removed 4 bases from V and 4 bases from J; junction bases left unmatched: 1. Looked up from germline, CDR1 is SGHDT and CDR2 is YYEEEE. The CDR3 is 13 residues long.

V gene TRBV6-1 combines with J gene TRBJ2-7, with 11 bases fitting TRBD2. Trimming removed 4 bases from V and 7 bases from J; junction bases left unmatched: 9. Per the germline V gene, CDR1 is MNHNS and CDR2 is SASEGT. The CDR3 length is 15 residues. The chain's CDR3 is CASSVPGLAVTEQYF. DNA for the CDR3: TGTGCCAGCAGTGTACCGGGACTAGCGGTGACGGAGCAGTACTTC.

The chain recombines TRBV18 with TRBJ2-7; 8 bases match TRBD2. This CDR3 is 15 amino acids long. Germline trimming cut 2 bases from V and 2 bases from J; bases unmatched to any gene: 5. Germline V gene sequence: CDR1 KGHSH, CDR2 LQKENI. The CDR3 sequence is CASSPVLAVTYEQYF. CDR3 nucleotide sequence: TGTGCCAGCTCACCAGTACTAGCGGTTACCTACGAGCAGTACTTC.